These T cell receptor beta chains were read from a single sample in a study of T cell responses to AZD1222 COVID-19 vaccine. Some clones are missing from TCRdb's copy, which holds only in-frame ones; the method was immunoSEQ multiplex PCR. Among 140,000 to 150,000 clones listed, over 90% were seen once. This material consisted of peripheral blood, taken on day 0 of AZD1222 vaccination. The source of these receptors is an adult in good health. The CDR3 runs from the conserved cysteine through the conserved F or W. The D gene is left open where the match is weak. Not every row has a clone size; where given, it reads once, few, many or a size class.

TRBV9	TRBD1	once	TRBJ2-7	CASSVHPDRGEQYF	TGTGCCAGCAGCGTGCACCCCGACAGGGGCGAGCAGTACTTC
TRBV28	NA	NA	TRBJ2-3	CASSMDLSTDTQYF	TGTGCCAGCAGTATGGATTTGAGCACAGATACGCAGTATTTT
TRBV6-2/TRBV6-3	NA	NA	TRBJ1-1	CASSPIRRAEAFF	TGTGCCAGCAGCCCCATCAGACGAGCTGAAGCTTTCTTT
TRBV6-5	NA	NA	TRBJ1-3	CASMQGNGNTIYF	TGTGCCAGCATGCAGGGTAATGGAAACACCATATATTTT
TRBV6-1	TRBD1	NA	TRBJ1-4	CASSEALDRGWEKLFF	TGTGCCAGCAGTGAAGCCCTGGACAGGGGTTGGGAAAAACTGTTTTTT
TRBV19	NA	NA	TRBJ2-1	CASSASADNEQFF	TGTGCCAGTAGTGCTAGCGCAGACAATGAGCAGTTCTTC
TRBV18	NA	NA	TRBJ1-3	CASSREGLGNTIYF	TGTGCCAGCTCACGGGAGGGTCTCGGAAACACCATATATTTT
TRBV6-1	NA	NA	TRBJ1-5	CASSESEREAGGAYQPQHF	TGTGCCAGCAGTGAATCGGAGCGCGAGGCGGGGGGTGCCTATCAGCCCCAGCATTTT
TRBV11-3	TRBD2	NA	TRBJ2-1	CASSLGGGTYNEQFF	TGTGCCAGCAGCTTAGGCGGGGGGACCTACAATGAGCAGTTCTTC
TRBV7-8	NA	NA	TRBJ1-6	CASSLGGNSPLHF	TGTGCCAGCAGCTTAGGAGGGAATTCACCCCTCCACTTT
TRBV7-7	NA	NA	TRBJ2-7	CASSLGTGPTYEQYF	TGTGCTAGCAGCTTAGGGACGGGCCCAACCTACGAGCAGTACTTC
TRBV4-1	TRBD1	NA	TRBJ1-2	CASSHLTGGPGYTF	TGCGCCAGCAGCCACCTCACAGGGGGCCCTGGCTACACCTTC
TRBV19	TRBD2	once	TRBJ2-1	CASSIVGGRSHNEQFF	TGTGCCAGTAGTATAGTGGGGGGGAGGTCCCACAATGAGCAGTTCTTC
TRBV19	NA	NA	TRBJ2-1	CASSWGTYNEQFF	TGTGCCAGTAGCTGGGGGACCTACAATGAGCAGTTCTTC
TRBV11-2	TRBD2	NA	TRBJ2-1	CASSLVSGTVYNEQFF	TGTGCCAGCAGCTTAGTTAGCGGGACTGTGTACAATGAGCAGTTCTTC
TRBV11-2	NA	NA	TRBJ1-1	CASNRVLGDTEAFF	TGTGCCAGCAACAGAGTTTTGGGGGACACTGAAGCTTTCTTT